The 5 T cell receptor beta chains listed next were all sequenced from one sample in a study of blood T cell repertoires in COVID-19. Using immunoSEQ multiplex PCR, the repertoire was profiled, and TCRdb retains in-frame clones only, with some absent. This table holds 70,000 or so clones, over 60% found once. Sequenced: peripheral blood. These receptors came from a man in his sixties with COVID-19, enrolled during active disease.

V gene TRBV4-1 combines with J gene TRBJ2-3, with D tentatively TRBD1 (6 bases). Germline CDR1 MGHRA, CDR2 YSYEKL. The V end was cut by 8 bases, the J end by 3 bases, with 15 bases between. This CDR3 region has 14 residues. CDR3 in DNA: TGCGCCAGCCGGACAGTTGGGGCGACAGATACGCAGTATTTT. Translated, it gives CASRTVGATDTQYF.

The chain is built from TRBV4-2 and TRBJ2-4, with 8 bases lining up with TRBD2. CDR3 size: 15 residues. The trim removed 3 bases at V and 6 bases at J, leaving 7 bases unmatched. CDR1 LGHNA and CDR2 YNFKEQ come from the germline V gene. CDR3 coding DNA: TGTGCCAGCAGCCAGCCGGGACTAGACGTAAACATTCAGTACTTC. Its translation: CASSQPGLDVNIQYF.

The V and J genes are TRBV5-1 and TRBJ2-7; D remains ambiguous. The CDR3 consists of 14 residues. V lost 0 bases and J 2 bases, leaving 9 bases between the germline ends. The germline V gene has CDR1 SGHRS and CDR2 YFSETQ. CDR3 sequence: CASSLGTIPYEQYF. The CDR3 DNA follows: TGCGCCAGCAGCTTGGGCACTATTCCCTACGAGCAGTACTTC.

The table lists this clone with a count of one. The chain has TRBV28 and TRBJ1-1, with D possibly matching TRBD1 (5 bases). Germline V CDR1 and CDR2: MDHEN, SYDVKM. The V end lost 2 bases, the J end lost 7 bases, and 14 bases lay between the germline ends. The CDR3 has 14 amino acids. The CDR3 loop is CASSLGGGDGEAFF. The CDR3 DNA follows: TGTGCCAGCAGTTTAGGGGGAGGGGACGGTGAAGCTTTCTTT. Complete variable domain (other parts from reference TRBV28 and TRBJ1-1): DVKVTQSSRYLVKRTGEKVFLECVQDMDHENMFWYRQDPGLGLRLIYFSYDVKMKEKGDIPEGYSVSREKKERFSLILESASTNQTSMYLCASSLGGGDGEAFFGQGTRLTVV.

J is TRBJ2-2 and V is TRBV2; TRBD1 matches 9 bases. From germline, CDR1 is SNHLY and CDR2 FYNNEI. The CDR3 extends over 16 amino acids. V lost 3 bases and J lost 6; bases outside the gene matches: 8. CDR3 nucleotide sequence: TGTGCCAGCAGTGAGCCCGGGACAGGGATTTCCGGGGAGCTGTTTTTT. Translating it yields CASSEPGTGISGELFF.